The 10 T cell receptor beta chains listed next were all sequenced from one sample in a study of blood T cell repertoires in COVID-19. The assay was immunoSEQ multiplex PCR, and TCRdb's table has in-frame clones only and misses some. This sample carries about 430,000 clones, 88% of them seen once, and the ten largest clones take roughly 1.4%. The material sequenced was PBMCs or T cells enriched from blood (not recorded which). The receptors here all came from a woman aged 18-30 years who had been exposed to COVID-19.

CDR3 sequence: CATSAEAAGLNTGELFF. The CDR3 DNA follows: TGTGCCACCAGTGCTGAGGCGGCAGGGCTAAACACCGGGGAGCTGTTTTTT. The J gene is TRBJ2-2, the V gene TRBV24-1; D may be TRBD1 (5 bases). Germline V gene sequence: CDR1 KGHDR, CDR2 SFDVKD. The CDR3 totals 17 residues. With 5 bases removed from V and 2 bases from J, the gap between germline ends came to 17 bases.

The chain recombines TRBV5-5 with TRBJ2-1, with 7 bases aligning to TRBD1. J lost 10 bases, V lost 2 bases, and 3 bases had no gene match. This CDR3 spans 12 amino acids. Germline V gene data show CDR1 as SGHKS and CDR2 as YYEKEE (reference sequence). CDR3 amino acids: CASSFTGEEQFF. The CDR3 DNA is TGTGCCAGCAGCTTCACAGGGGAGGAGCAGTTCTTC.

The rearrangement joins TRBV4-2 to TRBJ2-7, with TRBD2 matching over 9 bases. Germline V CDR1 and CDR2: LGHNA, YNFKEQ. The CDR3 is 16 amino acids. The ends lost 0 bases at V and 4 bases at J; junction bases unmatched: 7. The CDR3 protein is CASSQEASGVGYEQYF. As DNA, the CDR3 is TGTGCCAGCAGCCAAGAGGCTAGCGGGGTAGGGTACGAGCAGTACTTC.

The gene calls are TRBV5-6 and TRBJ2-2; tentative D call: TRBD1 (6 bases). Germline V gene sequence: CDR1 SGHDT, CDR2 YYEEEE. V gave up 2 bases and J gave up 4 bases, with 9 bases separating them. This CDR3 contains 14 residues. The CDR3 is CASSLPRGTGELFF. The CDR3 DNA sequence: TGTGCCAGCAGCTTACCCAGGGGCACCGGGGAGCTGTTTTTT.

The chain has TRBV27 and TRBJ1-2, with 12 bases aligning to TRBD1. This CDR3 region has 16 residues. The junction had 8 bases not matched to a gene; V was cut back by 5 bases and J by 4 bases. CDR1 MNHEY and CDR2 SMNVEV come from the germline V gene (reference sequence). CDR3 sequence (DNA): TGTGCCAGCAGTGCGTCGGGACAGGGGGCCATCTATGGCTACACCTTC. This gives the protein CASSASGQGAIYGYTF.

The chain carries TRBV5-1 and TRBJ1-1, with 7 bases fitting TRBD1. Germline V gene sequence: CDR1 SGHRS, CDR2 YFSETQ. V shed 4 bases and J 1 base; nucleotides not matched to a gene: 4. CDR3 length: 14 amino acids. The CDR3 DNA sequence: TGCGCCAGCAGCCGGGACAGATCGAACACTGAAGCTTTCTTT. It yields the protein CASSRDRSNTEAFF.

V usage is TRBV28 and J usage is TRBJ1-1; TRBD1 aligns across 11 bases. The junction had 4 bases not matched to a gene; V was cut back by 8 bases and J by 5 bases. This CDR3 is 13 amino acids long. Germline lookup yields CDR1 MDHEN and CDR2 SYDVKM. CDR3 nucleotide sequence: TGTGCCAGCGGACAGGGGGCGCGGACTGAAGCTTTCTTT. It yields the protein CASGQGARTEAFF.

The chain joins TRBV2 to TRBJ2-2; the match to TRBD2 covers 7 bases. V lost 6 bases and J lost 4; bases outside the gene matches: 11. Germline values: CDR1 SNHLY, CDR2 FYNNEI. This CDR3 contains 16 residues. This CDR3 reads CASSPGLDPITGELFF. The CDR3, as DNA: TGTGCCAGCAGCCCAGGACTAGACCCGATCACCGGGGAGCTGTTTTTT.

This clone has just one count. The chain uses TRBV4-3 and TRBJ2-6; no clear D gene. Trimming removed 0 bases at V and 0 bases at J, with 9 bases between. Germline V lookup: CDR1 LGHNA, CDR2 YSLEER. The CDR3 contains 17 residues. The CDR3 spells CASSQDVGDSGANVLTF. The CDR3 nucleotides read TGCGCCAGCAGCCAAGATGTTGGAGACTCTGGGGCCAACGTCCTGACTTTC.

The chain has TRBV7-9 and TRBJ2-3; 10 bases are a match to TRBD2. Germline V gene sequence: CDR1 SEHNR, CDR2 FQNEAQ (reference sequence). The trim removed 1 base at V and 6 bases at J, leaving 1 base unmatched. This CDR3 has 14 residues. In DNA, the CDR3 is TGTGCCAGCAGCTTAGTAGCGGGGGGCGATACGCAGTATTTT. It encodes CASSLVAGGDTQYF. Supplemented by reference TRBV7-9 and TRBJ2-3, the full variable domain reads DTGVSQNPRHKITKRGQNVTFRCDPISEHNRLYWYRQTLGQGPEFLTYFQNEAQLEKSRLLSDRFSAERPKGSFSTLEIQRTEQGDSAMYLCASSLVAGGDTQYFGPGTRLTVL.